The 9 T cell receptor beta chains below all came from one sample that was sequenced in a study of lymphopenia after photon versus proton radiotherapy (dated by TCRdb to 2018 to 2020). The method was the immunoSEQ multiplex PCR assay. TCRdb carries this immuneACCESS record with in-frame sequences only. Its versions omit some clonotypes, under half of them owing to an unresolved V gene in the studies checked, with the rest unexplained. This sample lists tens of thousands of clones; 90% were detected once. The ten largest clones take up under 0.9% of the sample. The specimen comprised peripheral blood, sampled from a patient treated with photon-based radiotherapy. These receptors all come from a woman between 45 and 60 years old with cholangiocarcinoma.

The chain is built from TRBV7-8 and TRBJ2-7, with a possible D match to TRBD1 (5 bases). Germline values: CDR1 SGHVS, CDR2 FQNEAQ. CDR3 length equals 14 residues. Trimming left V 3 bases short and J 3 bases short, with 12 bases between. This CDR3 reads CASSFGAGIYEQYF. CDR3 in DNA: TGTGCCAGCAGCTTTGGGGCAGGGATCTACGAGCAGTACTTC.

The genes are TRBV7-9 and TRBJ1-2, with 7 bases fitting TRBD1. The CDR3 totals 17 residues. The junction had 10 bases not matched to a gene; V was cut back by 3 bases and J by 0 bases. Looked up from germline, CDR1 is SEHNR and CDR2 is FQNEAQ (reference sequence). CDR3 bases: TGTGCCAGCAGCTTCGCCGGGACAGTCGGCGCTAACTATGGCTACACCTTC. It encodes CASSFAGTVGANYGYTF.

This chain connects TRBV19 to TRBJ2-5; 12 bases map to TRBD2. CDR3 size: 20 residues. Germline assignment: CDR1 LNHDA and CDR2 SQIVND (reference sequence). Losses at the gene ends were 5 bases for V and 1 base for J; bases not matched to a gene: 17. CDR3 region: CASSLSLASGGAFSQETQYF. As DNA, the CDR3 is TGTGCCAGTAGTCTCTCTCTGGCTAGCGGGGGGGCATTTAGCCAAGAGACCCAGTACTTC.

This sequence joins TRBV11-2 and TRBJ1-1; D not certain. Germline V lookup: CDR1 SGHAT, CDR2 FQNNGV. The V end was cut by 3 bases, the J end by 0 bases, with 11 bases between. This CDR3 has 15 amino acids. CDR3 sequence reads: CASSFRVGMNTEAFF. DNA of the CDR3: TGTGCCAGCAGCTTTAGGGTGGGGATGAACACTGAAGCTTTCTTT.

This chain connects TRBV7-2 to TRBJ1-3; 9 positions agree with TRBD1. CDR1 and CDR2 (germline): SGHTA, FQGNSA. The J segment lost 3 bases and the V segment lost 3 bases, leaving 3 bases of the junction unmatched. This CDR3 has 15 residues. The CDR3 DNA reads TGTGCCAGCAGCTTTGACAGGGGGGTTGGAAACACCATATATTTT. Encoded protein: CASSFDRGVGNTIYF.

This chain uses TRBV2 with TRBJ2-1; 8 bases agree with TRBD1. The CDR3 loop spans 14 amino acids. Germline V gives CDR1 SNHLY, CDR2 FYNNEI. The J segment lost 6 bases and the V segment lost 3 bases, leaving 4 bases of the junction unmatched. The DNA of the CDR3 is TGTGCCAGCAGTGAGGGCAGGGGGCCCAATGAGCAGTTCTTC. Its protein is CASSEGRGPNEQFF.

The chain has TRBV10-3 and TRBJ2-5; TRBD2 matches at 7 bases. The J call may be mistaken, given a closer DNA end match to TRBJ2-7. The CDR3 runs 15 residues. Germline CDR1 and CDR2: ENHRY and SYGVKD. The CDR3 loop reads CAISRGVGREYEQYF. In nucleotides, the CDR3 is TGTGCCATAAGTAGAGGGGTAGGGAGGGAGTACGAGCAGTACTTC.

V and J are TRBV15 and TRBJ1-1, with TRBD1 as a possible D gene (5 bases). This CDR3 contains 15 residues. The V gene's germline CDR1 is LNHNV and CDR2 YYDKDF (reference sequence). The germline V and J ends were trimmed by 1 base and 4 bases, with 13 bases remaining between them. CDR3 loop: CATSRVGGGTTEAFF. In nucleotides, the CDR3 is TGTGCCACCAGCAGAGTTGGGGGGGGAACCACTGAAGCTTTCTTT.

The CDR3: CASSPDNSPLHF. The CDR3 coding sequence is TGTGCCAGCTCACCTGATAATTCACCCCTCCACTTT. The chain joins TRBV18 to TRBJ1-6; D uncertain. V lost 3 bases and J 5 bases, leaving 2 bases between the germline ends. Germline V gives CDR1 KGHSH, CDR2 LQKENI. The CDR3 sequence is 12 residues long.